This T cell receptor beta chain was documented in a study of T-cell memory formation after mild COVID-19. From the 5' RACE reads, TCRdb called clonotypes with MiXCR, one entry per CDR3 protein. The sample records approximately 82,000 distinct CDR3 sequences, roughly 13% being singletons. CDR1 is MNHEY, CDR2 SMNVEV, per germline (reference sequence). The CDR3 spans 14 residues. V was clipped by 4 bases and J by 1 base, with 10 bases between them. This chain uses TRBV27 with TRBJ2-5; D uncertain. The sequencing sample was made of PBMCs or a T cell subset sorted from them (not recorded which). This TCR was recovered from a man between 18 and 29 years old who had mild COVID-19 (a few samples of this study predate the infection). Cell type and time point are not known. The CDR3 DNA follows: TGTGCCAGCAGTTGGCTACAGAGCCAAGAGACCCAGTACTTC. Residues: CASSWLQSQETQYF.